The TCR beta chain described here comes from a study of T cell responses to AZD1222 COVID-19 vaccine. Libraries were prepared by immunoSEQ multiplex PCR; TCRdb keeps only in-frame clonotypes and omits some of them. The repertoire includes about 99,000 clones, roughly 88% of them detected once, and 4% to 6% sits in the top ten. CDR1 and CDR2 from the germline V gene are SGHNT and YYREEE (reference sequence). The V and J ends lost 4 bases and 0 bases respectively, with 11 bases between them. The CDR3 is 15 amino acids. This sample comprised peripheral blood, obtained on day 0 of AZD1222 vaccination. This sequence originates from an adult in good health. The chain recombines TRBV5-4 with TRBJ1-3; D possibly corresponds to TRBD1 (5 bases). The CDR3: CASSRDSSSGNTIYF. DNA of the CDR3: TGTGCCAGCAGCCGAGACAGTTCCTCTGGAAACACCATATATTTT.